These T cell receptor beta chains were read from a single sample in a study of blood T cells in healthy people across ages. TCRdb ran MiXCR on the 5' RACE reads and lists one entry per CDR3 protein. The repertoire holds about 1.7 million distinct CDR3 sequences, approximately 30% seen once, with over 7% in the top ten. Specimen: blood. These receptors all come from a woman in her 30s in good health. Both conserved end residues are part of each CDR3. A D gene is named only where the DNA matches it firmly. The listing skips clone size in some rows; elsewhere it reads once, few, many or a size class.

>15|TRBD1|TRBV12-3/TRBV12-4|many|TRBJ2-1
CASSLRTGGYNEQFF
TGTGCCAGCAGCTTACGGACAGGGGGCTACAATGAGCAGTTCTTC
>14|TRBD1|TRBV29-1|many|TRBJ2-7
CSVEGDRSSYEQYF
TGCAGCGTAGAGGGGGACAGGAGCTCCTACGAGCAGTACTTC
>16|-|TRBV7-7|few|TRBJ2-5
CASSPRQGGYQETQYF
TGTGCCAGCAGCCCCCGACAGGGAGGGTACCAAGAGACCCAGTACTTC
>15|-|TRBV11-2|few|TRBJ1-1
CASTRQGVSGTEAFF
TGTGCCAGCACCAGGCAGGGCGTGTCGGGGACTGAAGCTTTCTTT
>16|-|TRBV10-3|-|TRBJ1-2
CAISDHMVAGDYGYTF
TGTGCCATCAGTGACCATATGGTGGCAGGGGACTATGGCTACACCTTC
>16|TRBD1|TRBV5-1|few|TRBJ1-1
CASSARTGGRNTEAFF
TGCGCCAGCAGCGCACGCACAGGGGGTCGAAACACTGAAGCTTTCTTT
>17|TRBD2|TRBV25-1|once|TRBJ2-3
CASSDSGGGPSTDAQYF
TGTGCCAGCAGTGATAGCGGGGGAGGTCCTAGCACAGATGCGCAGTATTTT
>12|-|TRBV20-1|many|TRBJ2-1
CSARAVGDEQFF
TGCAGTGCTAGGGCGGTGGGGGATGAGCAGTTCTTC
>13|TRBD1|TRBV5-5|many|TRBJ1-2
CASSSTGSGGYTF
TGTGCCAGCAGCTCGACAGGGTCGGGCGGCTACACCTTC
>15|TRBD1|TRBV19|-|TRBJ1-1
CASSGDRAADTEAFF
TGTGCCAGTAGCGGGGACAGGGCGGCGGACACTGAAGCTTTCTTT
>15|TRBD1|TRBV12-3/TRBV12-4|few|TRBJ1-2
CASSFRGTGSLGYTF
TGTGCCAGCAGTTTCCGGGGGACAGGCAGCCTGGGCTACACCTTC
>16|-|TRBV24-1|-|TRBJ2-3
CATSDQGSAGTDTQYF
TGTGCCACCAGTGATCAGGGTAGCGCCGGCACAGATACGCAGTATTTT
>16|-|TRBV7-6|-|TRBJ2-3
CASSEGSGYGTDTQYF
TGTGCCAGCAGCGAAGGCAGCGGGTATGGCACAGATACGCAGTATTTT
>15|-|TRBV11-2|few|TRBJ2-1
CASSLEDLITYEQFF
TGTGCCAGCAGCTTAGAGGACTTAATCACGTATGAGCAGTTCTTC
>17|-|TRBV7-8|few|TRBJ2-3
CASRHMPRTVKTDTQYF
TGTGCCAGCAGACATATGCCCCGGACGGTAAAGACAGATACGCAGTATTTT
>12|-|TRBV5-1|many|TRBJ1-2
CATRPANYGYTF
TGCGCCACTCGGCCGGCTAACTATGGCTACACCTTC
>17|-|TRBV7-6|few|TRBJ1-2
CASSLSFDRIGAGGYTF
TGTGCCAGCAGCTTATCTTTTGATAGGATCGGGGCAGGAGGCTACACCTTC
>14|-|TRBV18|few|TRBJ2-5
CASSPAVGGETQYF
TGTGCCAGCTCACCTGCGGTAGGAGGGGAGACCCAGTACTTC
>16|-|TRBV7-9|few|TRBJ1-6
CASSFSSGGSGSPLHF
TGTGCCAGCAGCTTTTCGTCGGGGGGGTCAGGGTCACCCCTCCACTTT
>13|-|TRBV20-1|-|TRBJ1-5
CSGGGRDIQPQHF
TGCAGTGGGGGGGGGCGGGACATTCAGCCCCAGCATTTT
>17|TRBD2|TRBV7-9|few|TRBJ2-1
CASSPKSGTSAYNEQFF
TGTGCCAGCAGCCCGAAATCCGGGACTAGCGCTTACAATGAGCAGTTCTTC
>14|-|TRBV30|-|TRBJ1-4
CAWSAPGLREKLFF
TGTGCCTGGAGTGCGCCAGGGTTAAGAGAAAAACTGTTTTTT
>16|TRBD2|TRBV6-5|few|TRBJ2-3
CASIPGSGRSTDTQYF
TGTGCCAGCATACCAGGGAGCGGGAGGAGCACAGATACGCAGTATTTT
>14|-|TRBV13|-|TRBJ2-7
CASSFYGGKIEQYF
TGTGCCAGCAGCTTTTACGGAGGAAAGATCGAGCAGTACTTC
>17|TRBD2|TRBV5-6|many|TRBJ2-1
CASSLAVREASDNEQFF
TGTGCCAGCAGCTTGGCGGTGCGGGAGGCTTCTGACAATGAGCAGTTCTTC
>13|-|TRBV10-1|few|TRBJ2-5
CASQASGQETQYF
TGCGCCAGCCAGGCGAGCGGCCAAGAGACCCAGTACTTC
>17|TRBD2|TRBV7-6|-|TRBJ2-1
CASSRVGTSGDYNEQFF
TGTGCCAGCAGCCGAGTCGGGACTAGCGGGGATTACAATGAGCAGTTCTTC
>14|TRBD1|TRBV15|-|TRBJ2-2
CATSRGTGTGELFF
TGTGCCACCAGCAGAGGGACAGGGACCGGGGAGCTGTTTTTT
>15|-|TRBV15|-|TRBJ1-5
CATSREVLTIEPQHF
TGTGCCACCAGCAGAGAGGTTCTCACAATAGAGCCCCAGCATTTT
>12|TRBD1|TRBV30|-|TRBJ1-1
CAWSPGQGVAFF
TGTGCCTGGAGCCCGGGACAGGGGGTTGCTTTCTTT
>16|-|TRBV12-3/TRBV12-4|-|TRBJ1-5
CASSFMSFLVNQPQHF
TGTGCCAGCAGTTTCATGAGTTTCTTGGTGAATCAGCCCCAGCATTTT
>14|-|TRBV12-3/TRBV12-4|-|TRBJ1-1
CASALAGGNTEAFF
TGTGCCAGCGCGTTAGCGGGGGGCAACACTGAAGCTTTCTTT
>15|TRBD1|TRBV2|once|TRBJ1-5
CASSDGRDRDQPQHF
TGTGCCAGCAGTGATGGCCGGGACAGAGATCAGCCCCAGCATTTT
>14|-|TRBV28|few|TRBJ2-7
CASAAPHGSNEQYF
TGTGCCAGCGCCGCCCCGCACGGTTCCAACGAGCAGTACTTC
>17|TRBD2|TRBV4-3|-|TRBJ2-1
CASSHSKLATNYNEQFF
TGCGCCAGCAGCCACTCCAAACTAGCGACAAATTACAATGAGCAGTTCTTC
>15|-|TRBV7-3|-|TRBJ2-1
CASSLTGGPPNEQFF
TGTGCCAGCAGCTTAACGGGGGGGCCACCGAATGAGCAGTTCTTC
>16|-|TRBV7-6|many|TRBJ2-5
CASSEWGGASQETQYF
TGTGCCAGCAGCGAATGGGGGGGCGCGTCCCAAGAGACCCAGTACTTC
>16|-|TRBV12-3/TRBV12-4|few|TRBJ2-3
CASSQRRVKSTDTQYF
TGTGCCAGCAGCCAAAGGAGAGTCAAAAGTACAGATACGCAGTATTTT
>15|-|TRBV28|few|TRBJ2-5
CASSSTLSGTETQYF
TGTGCCAGCAGTTCAACATTGTCCGGGACAGAGACCCAGTACTTC
>18|-|TRBV6-4|few|TRBJ1-4
CANPTARTSGRLNEKLFF
TGTGCCAACCCGACAGCAAGAACGAGTGGGCGGCTTAATGAAAAACTGTTTTTT
>16|TRBD1|TRBV28|-|TRBJ1-3
CASSLYRGLSGNTIYF
TGTGCCAGCAGTTTGTACAGGGGACTCTCTGGAAACACCATATATTTT
>15|-|TRBV7-3|many|TRBJ2-7
CASSLDQVTSYEQYF
TGTGCCAGCAGCCTAGACCAGGTCACCTCCTACGAGCAGTACTTC
>15|TRBD1|TRBV12-3/TRBV12-4|-|TRBJ1-1
CASSLLHRQGRGAFF
TGTGCCAGCAGCTTACTCCACCGACAGGGGAGAGGAGCTTTCTTT
>13|-|TRBV20-1|few|TRBJ1-2
CSAPGQLNYGYTF
TGCAGTGCTCCCGGACAGCTTAACTATGGCTACACCTTC
>17|TRBD1|TRBV24-1|-|TRBJ2-5
CATSDSPSTGASETQYF
TGTGCCACCAGTGATTCGCCGTCGACAGGGGCATCGGAGACCCAGTACTTC
>14|-|TRBV7-9|-|TRBJ2-5
CASSPYRSLETQYF
TGTGCCAGCAGCCCTTATCGGAGCCTAGAGACCCAGTACTTC
>14|-|TRBV6-5|few|TRBJ1-3
CASSRGSLINTIYF
TGTGCCAGCAGTCGGGGCTCGCTGATAAACACCATATATTTT